The T cell receptor (beta chain) under discussion was sequenced for a study of blood T cell repertoires in COVID-19. Looking at the study overall: Sample material is recorded as cDNA or gDNA derived from T cells, B-cell-depleted T cells, or PBMCs.

TCRdb's copy holds only in-frame clones and misses some; the assay was immunoSEQ multiplex PCR. The data show about 42,000 clones, 75% to 90% seen once. The CDR3 runs to 15 residues. Unmatched junction bases numbered 6, after V lost 2 bases and J lost 5 bases. The germline CDR1 and CDR2 sequences are MNHNY and SVGAGI (reference sequence). The clonotype comes from a man aged 30 to 45 with active or convalescent COVID-19. Sequenced sample: peripheral blood. The chain links TRBV6-6 to TRBJ2-5, with 9 bases lining up with TRBD1. CDR3 amino acids: CASSYPGQGGETQYF. DNA of the CDR3: TGTGCCAGCAGTTACCCGGGACAGGGAGGGGAGACCCAGTACTTC.